Listed below are T cell receptor beta chains from one sample, sequenced in a study of blood T cell repertoires in COVID-19. TCRdb keeps only in-frame clones here, not all; method: immunoSEQ multiplex PCR. The repertoire holds just over 80,000 clones, with about four fifths as singletons. The sample was peripheral blood. The receptors originated from a man older than 75 with acute or convalescent COVID-19. CDR3s include the opening cysteine and the closing phenylalanine or tryptophan. The D gene is left open where the match is weak. Where a row states a size, it is once, few, many or the class of an expanded clone; other rows omit it.

d_gene	v_gene	j_gene	abundance	CDR3nt	CDR3aa
TRBD1	TRBV30	TRBJ2-6	NA	TGTGCCTGGAGAGGGGACAGAGTATCCGGGGCCAACGTCCTGACTTTC	CAWRGDRVSGANVLTF
TRBD1	TRBV6-5	TRBJ1-3	NA	TGTGCCAGCAGTTACAGGGGGCTTTCTGGAAACACCATATATTTT	CASSYRGLSGNTIYF
TRBD1	TRBV28	TRBJ2-7	NA	TGTGCCAGCAGACAAACAGGGGTGACTGGGGAGCAGTACTTC	CASRQTGVTGEQYF
NA	TRBV29-1	TRBJ2-7	NA	TGCAGCGTTGGTGGTGGGGCCCTAAGCTCCTACGAGCAGTACTTC	CSVGGGALSSYEQYF
TRBD1	TRBV5-1	TRBJ1-4	few	TGCGCCAGCAGCCCGGCCGGACAGGGGCAGGGAAAACTGTTTTTT	CASSPAGQGQGKLFF
TRBD1	TRBV11-3	TRBJ1-1	NA	TGTGCCAGCAGCTTGGGACAGGGCATTGAAGCTTTCTTT	CASSLGQGIEAFF
NA	TRBV18	TRBJ1-4	NA	TGTGCCAGCTCACCGGGAGGGCTAGGTGAAAAACTGTTTTTT	CASSPGGLGEKLFF
NA	TRBV5-1	TRBJ1-4	NA	TGCGCCAGCAGCTTGACCTCAGGGGCAACTAATGAAAAACTGTTTTTT	CASSLTSGATNEKLFF
NA	TRBV15	TRBJ1-1	NA	TGTGCCACCAGCAGACAACACCTCACTGAAGCTTTCTTT	CATSRQHLTEAFF
TRBD1	TRBV6-1	TRBJ1-5	NA	TGTGCCAGCAGTGAAAACGTCCGACAGGGATATCAGCCCCAGCATTTT	CASSENVRQGYQPQHF
NA	TRBV6-5	TRBJ1-1	NA	TGTGCCAGCAGCCGCAGTATGAACACTGAAGCTTTCTTT	CASSRSMNTEAFF
TRBD1	TRBV13	TRBJ2-7	NA	TGTGCCAGCAGCTCCTCTGGGACAGGGAACATCGTCTACGAGCAGTACTTC	CASSSSGTGNIVYEQYF
NA	TRBV7-6	TRBJ1-5	NA	TGTGCCAGCAGCTTAAAGTCGGGGAGGGGAGGCAATCAGCCCCAGCATTTT	CASSLKSGRGGNQPQHF
TRBD2	TRBV9	TRBJ2-1	NA	TGTGCCAGCAGCGTAGTGCCGGGGGGCTCCTACAATGAGCAGTTCTTC	CASSVVPGGSYNEQFF
NA	TRBV6-5	TRBJ1-1	once	TGTGCCAGCAGTCCCCGGGCAGGGCAAATTGAAGCTTTCTTT	CASSPRAGQIEAFF
NA	TRBV4-1	TRBJ1-5	NA	TGCGCCAGCAGCCAAGATCCCACAGAGGGAATTCGGCCCCAGCATTTT	CASSQDPTEGIRPQHF
NA	TRBV29-1	TRBJ1-5	NA	TGCAGCGTCTCGGACAGCCGACATAGCAATCAGCCCCAGCATTTT	CSVSDSRHSNQPQHF
NA	TRBV2	TRBJ2-7	once	TGTGCCAGCAGGGACAGTCGGCCCCACGAGCAGTACTTC	CASRDSRPHEQYF
NA	TRBV6-2/TRBV6-3	TRBJ2-2	NA	TGTGCCAGCAGTTACTCGCCGGCAGGGATGACCGGGGAGCTGTTTTTT	CASSYSPAGMTGELFF
NA	TRBV5-1	TRBJ2-7	NA	TGCGCCAGCAGCTCACTAGCCAACTACGAGCAGTACTTC	CASSSLANYEQYF
TRBD1	TRBV18	TRBJ1-6	NA	TGTGCCAGCTCACCTGGGACAGGGAAATCACCCCTCCACTTT	CASSPGTGKSPLHF
TRBD2	TRBV29-1	TRBJ2-3	few	TGCAGCGTTCTTAGCGGGAGCACAGATACGCAGTATTTT	CSVLSGSTDTQYF
TRBD1	TRBV18	TRBJ1-1	NA	TGTGCCAGCTCACCCACGCAACCGGGACAGAATTTTGTGGGGACAGGGCTTGACGCTTTCTTT	CASSPTQPGQNFVGTGLDAFF
TRBD2	TRBV27	TRBJ2-1	NA	TGTGCCAGCAGTTTATCGGGACTAGCGGGAGGGGGAGCGTACAATGAGCAGTTCTTC	CASSLSGLAGGGAYNEQFF
TRBD1	TRBV6-6	TRBJ2-7	NA	TGTGCCAGCAGTTACTCTCCCCCGGGACAGGGATACGAGCAGTACTTC	CASSYSPPGQGYEQYF
NA	TRBV4-2	TRBJ1-2	NA	TGTGCCAGCAGCCAAGACACAGGGTCGTCCGATGGCTACACCTTC	CASSQDTGSSDGYTF
NA	TRBV7-3	TRBJ1-1	NA	TGTGCCAGCAGCTTATCAGGGGACACTGAAGCTTTCTTT	CASSLSGDTEAFF
TRBD2	TRBV10-3	TRBJ2-7	NA	TGTGCCATCAGTGAGTCGGGACTAGAGAACTACGAGCAGTACTTC	CAISESGLENYEQYF
TRBD1	TRBV6-2/TRBV6-3	TRBJ2-7	NA	TGTGCCAGCAGCCGTGACAGGGACTACGAGCAGTACTTC	CASSRDRDYEQYF
TRBD2	TRBV3-1/TRBV3-2	TRBJ2-3	NA	TGTGCCAGCAGTCTTAGCGGGCCTTTAAGCACAGATACGCAGTATTTT	CASSLSGPLSTDTQYF
TRBD1	TRBV29-1	TRBJ2-7	NA	TGCAGCGTACGTCGGGACAGGGGGCCCTACGAGCAGTACTTC	CSVRRDRGPYEQYF
TRBD1	TRBV4-1	TRBJ1-4	NA	TGCGCCAGCAGCCAAGTAGGGGGCGCTCAGGAAAAACTGTTTTTT	CASSQVGGAQEKLFF
NA	TRBV11-2	TRBJ2-7	NA	TGTGCCAGCAGCCTAACCGGGACTTTATACTACGAGCAGTACTTC	CASSLTGTLYYEQYF
NA	TRBV28	TRBJ2-7	NA	TGTGCCAGCAGTTTGACAAGAGAGCAGTACTTC	CASSLTREQYF
NA	TRBV28	TRBJ1-5	NA	TGTGCCAGCAGTCCAGGGCGGAATCAGCCCCAGCATTTT	CASSPGRNQPQHF
NA	TRBV28	TRBJ1-1	NA	TGTGCCAGCAGTTTTTCGGGGGGGAGGAAGGAGGCTTTCTTT	CASSFSGGRKEAFF
NA	TRBV19	TRBJ1-6	NA	TGTGCCAGTAGTATATCCGGGTACAATTCACCCCTCCACTTT	CASSISGYNSPLHF
TRBD1	TRBV20-1	TRBJ1-1	NA	TGCAGTAAGACAGGGAGTGGTGAAGCTTTCTTT	CSKTGSGEAFF
NA	TRBV14	TRBJ1-4	once	TGTGCCAGCAGCCAAGATCCATCAGGAAAACTGTTTTTT	CASSQDPSGKLFF
TRBD1	TRBV9	TRBJ2-3	NA	TGTGCCAGCAGCCTCCGGGACAGGGACGATACGCAGTATTTT	CASSLRDRDDTQYF
TRBD1	TRBV18	TRBJ2-7	once	TGTGCCAGCTCACCTCAGGGGGACTACGAGCAGTACTTC	CASSPQGDYEQYF
NA	TRBV6-1	TRBJ1-4	once	TGTGCCAGCAGTGAGGACTTGTTAAAACTGTTTTTT	CASSEDLLKLFF
TRBD1	TRBV3-1/TRBV3-2	TRBJ1-2	once	TGTGCCAGCAGCCACCGAACAGGGGCACGGGGCTACACCTTC	CASSHRTGARGYTF
NA	TRBV28	TRBJ2-2	NA	TGTGCCAGCAGAGGGGGAGGGCCCACCGGGGAGCTGTTTTTT	CASRGGGPTGELFF
TRBD1	TRBV28	TRBJ2-1	few	TGTGCCAGCGCCGTCCACAGGGGGCCCTTCAATGAGCAGTTCTTC	CASAVHRGPFNEQFF
NA	TRBV18	TRBJ2-7	NA	TGTGCCAGCTCACCCGACAGACCCCCCTCAGAGCAGTACTTC	CASSPDRPPSEQYF
TRBD1	TRBV7-3	TRBJ1-1	NA	TGTGCCAGCAGCCCAGACAGGGGGCATACTGAAGCTTTCTTT	CASSPDRGHTEAFF
TRBD2	TRBV2	TRBJ2-5	NA	TGTGCCAGCAGCGACGCCGGGCTAGCGGGAATTCTTAAAGAGACCCAGTACTTC	CASSDAGLAGILKETQYF
NA	TRBV6-6	TRBJ1-5	NA	TGTGCCAGCAGCCAAGGTACAGGACGGCAGCCCCAGCATTTT	CASSQGTGRQPQHF
NA	TRBV18	TRBJ1-4	NA	TGTGCCAGCTCACCAGGGGGCGGCGAAAAACTGTTTTTT	CASSPGGGEKLFF
NA	TRBV18	TRBJ2-5	NA	TGTGCCAGCTCAATCGGACAGATAGAGACCCAGTACTTC	CASSIGQIETQYF
NA	TRBV6-2/TRBV6-3	TRBJ2-7	NA	TGTGCCAGCAGTTACTCGAAAGGGGCAGGGTCCTACGAGCAGTACTTC	CASSYSKGAGSYEQYF
TRBD2	TRBV7-9	TRBJ2-2	once	TGTGCCAGCAGCCATCCGCCGGGACTAGCGGTTAACACCGGGGAGCTGTTTTTT	CASSHPPGLAVNTGELFF